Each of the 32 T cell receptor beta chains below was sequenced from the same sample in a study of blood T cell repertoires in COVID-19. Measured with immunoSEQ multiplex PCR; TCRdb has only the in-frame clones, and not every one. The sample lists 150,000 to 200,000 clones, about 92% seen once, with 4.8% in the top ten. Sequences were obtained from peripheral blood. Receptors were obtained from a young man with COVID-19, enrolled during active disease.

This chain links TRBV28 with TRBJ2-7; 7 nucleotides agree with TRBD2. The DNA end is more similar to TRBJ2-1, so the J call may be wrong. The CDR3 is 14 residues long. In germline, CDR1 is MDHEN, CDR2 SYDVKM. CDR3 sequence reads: CASSSSGTFNEQFF. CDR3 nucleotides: TGTGCCAGCAGTTCGAGCGGGACGTTCAATGAGCAGTTCTTC.

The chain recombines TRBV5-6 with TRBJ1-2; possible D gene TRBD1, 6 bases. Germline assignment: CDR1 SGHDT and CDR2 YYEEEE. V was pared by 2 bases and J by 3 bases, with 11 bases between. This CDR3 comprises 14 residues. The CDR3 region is CASSFTGSDYGYTF. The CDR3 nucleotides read TGTGCCAGCAGCTTTACAGGGTCAGACTATGGCTACACCTTC.

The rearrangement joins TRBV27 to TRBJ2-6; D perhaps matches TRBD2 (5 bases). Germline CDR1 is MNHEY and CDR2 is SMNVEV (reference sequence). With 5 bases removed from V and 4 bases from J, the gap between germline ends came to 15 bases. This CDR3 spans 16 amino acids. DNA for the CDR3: TGTGCCAGCAGTGATCCCTCCGGGGAAGGGGCCAACGTCCTGACTTTC. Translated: CASSDPSGEGANVLTF. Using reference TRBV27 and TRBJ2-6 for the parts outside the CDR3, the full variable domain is EAQVTQNPRYLITVTGKKLTVTCSQNMNHEYMSWYRQDPGLGLRQIYYSMNVEVTDKGDVPEGYKVSRKEKRNFPLILESPSPNQTSLYFCASSDPSGEGANVLTFGAGSRLTVL.

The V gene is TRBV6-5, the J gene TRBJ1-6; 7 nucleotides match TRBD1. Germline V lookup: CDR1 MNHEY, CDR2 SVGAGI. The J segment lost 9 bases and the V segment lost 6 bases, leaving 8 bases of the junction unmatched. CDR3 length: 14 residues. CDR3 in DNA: TGTGCCAGCAGGGACCGAGGGGGCGTTTCACCCCTCCACTTT. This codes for CASRDRGGVSPLHF.

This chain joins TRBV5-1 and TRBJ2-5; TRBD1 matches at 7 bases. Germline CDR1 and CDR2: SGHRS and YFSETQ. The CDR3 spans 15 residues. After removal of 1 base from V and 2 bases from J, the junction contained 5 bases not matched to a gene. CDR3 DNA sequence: TGCGCCAGCAGCTTGATTAGGGGACAGCAAGAGACCCAGTACTTC. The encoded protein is CASSLIRGQQETQYF.

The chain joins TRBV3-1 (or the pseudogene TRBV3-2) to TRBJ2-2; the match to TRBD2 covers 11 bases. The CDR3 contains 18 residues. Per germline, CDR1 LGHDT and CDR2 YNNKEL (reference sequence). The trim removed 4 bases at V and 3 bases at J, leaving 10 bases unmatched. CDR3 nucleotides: TGTGCCAGCAGCCCCCGCGTAGCGGGGGGGCCGTACACCGGGGAGCTGTTTTTT. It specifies CASSPRVAGGPYTGELFF.

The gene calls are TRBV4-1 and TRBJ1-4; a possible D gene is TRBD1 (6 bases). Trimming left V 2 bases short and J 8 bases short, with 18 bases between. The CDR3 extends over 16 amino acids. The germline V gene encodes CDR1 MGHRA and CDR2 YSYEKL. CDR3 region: CASSQPTGIIDEKLFF. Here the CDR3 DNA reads TGCGCCAGCAGCCAACCCACAGGGATTATTGACGAAAAACTGTTTTTT.

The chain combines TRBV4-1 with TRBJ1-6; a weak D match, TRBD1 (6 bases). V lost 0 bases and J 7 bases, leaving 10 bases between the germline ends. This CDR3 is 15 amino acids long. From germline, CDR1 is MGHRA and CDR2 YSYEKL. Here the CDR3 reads CASSQDNRDNSPLHF. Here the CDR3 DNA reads TGCGCCAGCAGCCAAGACAACAGGGACAATTCACCCCTCCACTTT.

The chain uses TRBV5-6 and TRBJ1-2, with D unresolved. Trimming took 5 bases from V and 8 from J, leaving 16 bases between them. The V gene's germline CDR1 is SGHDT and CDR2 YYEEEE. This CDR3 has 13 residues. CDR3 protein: CASRRNGLQGYTF. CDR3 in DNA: TGTGCCAGCAGACGAAATGGGCTCCAGGGCTACACCTTC.

The CDR3 sequence is CASRRRVAHEQFF. The DNA of the CDR3 is TGTGCCAGCCGGCGGAGGGTAGCACATGAGCAGTTCTTC. The chain recombines TRBV6-5 with TRBJ2-1; D may be TRBD2 (6 bases). The length of the CDR3 is 13 residues. Germline-derived CDR1 and CDR2 are MNHEY and SVGAGI. V was clipped by 8 bases and J by 8 bases, with 16 bases between them.

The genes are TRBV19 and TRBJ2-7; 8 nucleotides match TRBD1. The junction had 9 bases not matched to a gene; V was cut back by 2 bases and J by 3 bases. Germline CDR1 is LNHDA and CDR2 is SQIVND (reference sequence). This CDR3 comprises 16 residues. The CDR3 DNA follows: TGTGCCAGTAGTATAAATTTCGGACAGGGAGGCTACGAGCAGTACTTC. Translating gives CASSINFGQGGYEQYF.

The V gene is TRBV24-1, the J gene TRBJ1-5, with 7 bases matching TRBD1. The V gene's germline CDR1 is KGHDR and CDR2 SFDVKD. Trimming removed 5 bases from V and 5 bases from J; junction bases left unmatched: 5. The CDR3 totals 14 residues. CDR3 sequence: CATSATGPDQPQHF. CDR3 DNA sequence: TGTGCCACCAGTGCGACAGGGCCAGATCAGCCCCAGCATTTT.

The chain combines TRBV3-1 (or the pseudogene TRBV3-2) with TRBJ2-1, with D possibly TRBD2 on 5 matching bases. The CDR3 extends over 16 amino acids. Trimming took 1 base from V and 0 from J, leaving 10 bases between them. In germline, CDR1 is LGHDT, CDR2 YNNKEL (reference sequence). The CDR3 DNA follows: TGTGCCAGCAGCCAAGGGGAGCGCCCCTCCTACAATGAGCAGTTCTTC. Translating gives CASSQGERPSYNEQFF.

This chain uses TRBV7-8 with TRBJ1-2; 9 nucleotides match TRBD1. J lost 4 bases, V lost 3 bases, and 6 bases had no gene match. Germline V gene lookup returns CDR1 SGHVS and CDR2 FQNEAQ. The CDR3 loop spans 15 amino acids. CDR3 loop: CASSLTGGIGYGYTF. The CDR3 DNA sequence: TGTGCCAGCAGCTTGACAGGGGGTATCGGCTATGGCTACACCTTC. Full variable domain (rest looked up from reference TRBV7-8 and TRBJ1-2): GAGVSQSPRYKVAKRGQDVALRCDPISGHVSLFWYQQALGQGPEFLTYFQNEAQLDKSGLPSDRFFAERPEGSVSTLKIQRTQQEDSAVYLCASSLTGGIGYGYTFGSGTRLTVV.

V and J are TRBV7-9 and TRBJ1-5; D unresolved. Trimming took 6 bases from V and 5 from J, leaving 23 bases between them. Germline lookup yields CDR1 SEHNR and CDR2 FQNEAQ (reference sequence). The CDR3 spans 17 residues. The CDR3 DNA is TGTGCCAGCAGAAGCTTATACTATAGGCCAGCCGATCAGCCCCAGCATTTT. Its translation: CASRSLYYRPADQPQHF.

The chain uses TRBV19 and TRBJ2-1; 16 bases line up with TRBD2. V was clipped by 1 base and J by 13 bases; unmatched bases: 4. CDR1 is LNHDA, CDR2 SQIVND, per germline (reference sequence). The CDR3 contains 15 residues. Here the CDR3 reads CASSIGGTSGGAQFF. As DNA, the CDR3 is TGTGCCAGTAGTATAGGTGGGACTAGCGGGGGGGCTCAGTTCTTC.

The CDR3 loop reads CASSSQDRISPLHF. The CDR3 coding sequence is TGTGCCAGCAGCAGTCAGGACAGGATCTCACCCCTCCACTTT. The chain has TRBV27 and TRBJ1-6; 7 bases agree with TRBD1. V was clipped by 6 bases and J by 10 bases; unmatched bases: 9. Germline V gene lookup returns CDR1 MNHEY and CDR2 SMNVEV (reference sequence). This CDR3 is built from 14 residues.

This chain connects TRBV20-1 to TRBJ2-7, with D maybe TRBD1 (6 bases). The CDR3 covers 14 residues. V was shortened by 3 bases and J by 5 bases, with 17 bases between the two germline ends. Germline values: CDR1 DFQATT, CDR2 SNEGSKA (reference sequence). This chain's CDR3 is CSASVGGFPNEQYF. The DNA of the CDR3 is TGCAGTGCTAGTGTTGGGGGCTTTCCCAACGAGCAGTACTTC.

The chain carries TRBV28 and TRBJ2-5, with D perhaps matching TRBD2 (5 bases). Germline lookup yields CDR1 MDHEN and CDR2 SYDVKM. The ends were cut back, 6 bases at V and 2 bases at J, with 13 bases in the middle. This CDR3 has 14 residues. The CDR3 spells CASSGIRIQETQYF. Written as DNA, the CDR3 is TGTGCCAGCAGCGGGATCAGAATTCAAGAGACCCAGTACTTC.

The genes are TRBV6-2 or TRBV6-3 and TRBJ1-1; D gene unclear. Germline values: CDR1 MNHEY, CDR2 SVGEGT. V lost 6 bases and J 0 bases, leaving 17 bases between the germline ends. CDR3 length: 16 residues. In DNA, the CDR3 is TGTGCCAGCAGCTGGTGGATGGGAGTGGTGAACACTGAAGCTTTCTTT. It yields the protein CASSWWMGVVNTEAFF.

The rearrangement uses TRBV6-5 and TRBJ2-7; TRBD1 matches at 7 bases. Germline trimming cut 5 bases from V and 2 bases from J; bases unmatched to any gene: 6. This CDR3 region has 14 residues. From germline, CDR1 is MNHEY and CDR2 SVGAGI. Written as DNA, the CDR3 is TGTGCCAGCAGTCCTCGACAGGGTCCCTACGAGCAGTACTTC. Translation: CASSPRQGPYEQYF.

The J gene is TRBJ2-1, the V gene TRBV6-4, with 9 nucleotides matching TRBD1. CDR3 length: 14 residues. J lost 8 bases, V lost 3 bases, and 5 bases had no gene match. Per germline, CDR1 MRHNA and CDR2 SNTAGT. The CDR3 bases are TGTGCCAGCAGTGAGACAGGGGGGGTCGATGAGCAGTTCTTC. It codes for CASSETGGVDEQFF.

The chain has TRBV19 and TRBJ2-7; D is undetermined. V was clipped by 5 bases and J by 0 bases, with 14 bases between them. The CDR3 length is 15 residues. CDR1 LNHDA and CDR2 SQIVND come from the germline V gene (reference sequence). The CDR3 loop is CASSDQQVPSYEQYF. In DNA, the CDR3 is TGTGCCAGTAGTGACCAGCAGGTCCCCTCCTACGAGCAGTACTTC.

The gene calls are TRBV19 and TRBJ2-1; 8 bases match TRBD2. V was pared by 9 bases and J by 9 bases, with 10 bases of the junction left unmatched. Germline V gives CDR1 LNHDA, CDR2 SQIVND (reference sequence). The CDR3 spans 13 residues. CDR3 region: CASRTAAGGEQFF. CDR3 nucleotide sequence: TGTGCCAGCCGGACGGCTGCGGGGGGTGAGCAGTTCTTC.

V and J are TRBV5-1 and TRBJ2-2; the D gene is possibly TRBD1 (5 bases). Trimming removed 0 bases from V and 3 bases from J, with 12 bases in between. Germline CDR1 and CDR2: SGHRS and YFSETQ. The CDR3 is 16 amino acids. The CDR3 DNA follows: TGCGCCAGCAGCTTGGCCAGGGCAGAGTACACCGGGGAGCTGTTTTTT. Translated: CASSLARAEYTGELFF. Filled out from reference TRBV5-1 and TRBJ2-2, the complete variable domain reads KAGVTQTPRYLIKTRGQQVTLSCSPISGHRSVSWYQQTPGQGLQFLFEYFSETQRNKGNFPGRFSGRQFSNSRSEMNVSTLELGDSALYLCASSLARAEYTGELFFGEGSRLTVL.

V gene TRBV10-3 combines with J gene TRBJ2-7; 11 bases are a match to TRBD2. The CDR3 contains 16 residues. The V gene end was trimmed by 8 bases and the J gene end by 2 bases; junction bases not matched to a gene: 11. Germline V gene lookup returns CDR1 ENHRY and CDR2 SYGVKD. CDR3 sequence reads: CAISGGLAEIAYEQYF. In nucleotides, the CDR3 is TGTGCCATCTCAGGGGGACTAGCGGAGATAGCCTACGAGCAGTACTTC.

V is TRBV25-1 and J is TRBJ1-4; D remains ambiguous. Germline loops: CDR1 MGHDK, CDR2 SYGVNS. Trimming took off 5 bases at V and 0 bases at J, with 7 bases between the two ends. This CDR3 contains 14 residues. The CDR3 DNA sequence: TGTGCCAGCAGTCCACAAACAACTAATGAAAAACTGTTTTTT. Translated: CASSPQTTNEKLFF.

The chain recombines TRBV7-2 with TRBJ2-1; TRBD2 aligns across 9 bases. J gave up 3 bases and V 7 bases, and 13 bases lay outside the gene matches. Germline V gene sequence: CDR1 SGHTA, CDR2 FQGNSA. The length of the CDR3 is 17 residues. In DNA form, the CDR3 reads TGTGCCAGCAACCTAGGTCGGCTAGCGGGGATCTACAATGAGCAGTTCTTC. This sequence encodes CASNLGRLAGIYNEQFF.

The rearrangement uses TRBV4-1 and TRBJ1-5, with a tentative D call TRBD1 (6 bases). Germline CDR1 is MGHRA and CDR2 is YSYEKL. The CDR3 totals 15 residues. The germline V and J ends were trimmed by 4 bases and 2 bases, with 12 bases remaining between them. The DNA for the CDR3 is TGCGCCAGCAGCCCATCACAGGGAGGCAATCAGCCCCAGCATTTT. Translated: CASSPSQGGNQPQHF.

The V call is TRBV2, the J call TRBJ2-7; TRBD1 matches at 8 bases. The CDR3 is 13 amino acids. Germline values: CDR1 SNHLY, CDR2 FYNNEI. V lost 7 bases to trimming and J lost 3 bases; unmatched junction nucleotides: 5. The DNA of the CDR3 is TGTGCCAGCAACGGACAGGGAGTCTACGAGCAGTACTTC. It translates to CASNGQGVYEQYF.

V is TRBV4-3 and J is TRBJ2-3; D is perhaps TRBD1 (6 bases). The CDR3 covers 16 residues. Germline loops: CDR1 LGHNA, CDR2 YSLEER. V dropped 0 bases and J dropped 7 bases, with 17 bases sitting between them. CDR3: CASSQDLGGRSNTQYF. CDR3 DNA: TGCGCCAGCAGCCAAGATTTAGGGGGACGTTCGAATACGCAGTATTTT.

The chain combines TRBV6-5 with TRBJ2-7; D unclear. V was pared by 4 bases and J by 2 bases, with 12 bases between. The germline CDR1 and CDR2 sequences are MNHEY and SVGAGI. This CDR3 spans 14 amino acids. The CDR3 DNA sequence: TGTGCCAGCAGTTCCCAGGATACCACCTACGAGCAGTACTTC. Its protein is CASSSQDTTYEQYF.